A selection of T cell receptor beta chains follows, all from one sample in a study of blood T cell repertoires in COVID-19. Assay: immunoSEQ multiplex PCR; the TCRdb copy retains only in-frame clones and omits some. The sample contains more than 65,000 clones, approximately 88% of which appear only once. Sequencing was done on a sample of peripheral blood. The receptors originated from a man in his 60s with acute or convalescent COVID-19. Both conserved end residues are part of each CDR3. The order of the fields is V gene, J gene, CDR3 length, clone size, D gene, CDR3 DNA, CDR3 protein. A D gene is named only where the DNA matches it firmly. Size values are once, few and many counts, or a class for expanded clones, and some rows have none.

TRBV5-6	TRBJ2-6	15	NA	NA	TGTGCCAGCAGCTTGACCGGGGTCGGGGCCAACGTCCTGACTTTC	CASSLTGVGANVLTF
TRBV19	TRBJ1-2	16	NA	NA	TGTGCCAGTAGTCTGAGTTCATACAGGGCAAACTATGGCTACACCTTC	CASSLSSYRANYGYTF
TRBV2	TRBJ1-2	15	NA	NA	TGTGCCAGCAGTTTTCAGGGGCTAGCTAACTATGGCTACACCTTC	CASSFQGLANYGYTF
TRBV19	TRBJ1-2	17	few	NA	TGTGCCAGTAGTAGCCTCCGGGAGGATCTCCATCTCTATGGCTACACCTTC	CASSSLREDLHLYGYTF
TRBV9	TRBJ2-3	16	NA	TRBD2	TGTGCCAGCAGCGTTGCGGGGGGGCGGGACACAGATACGCAGTATTTT	CASSVAGGRDTDTQYF
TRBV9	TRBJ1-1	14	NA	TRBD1	TGTGCCAGCAGCGCAACCCAGGGGGGCACTGAAGCTTTCTTT	CASSATQGGTEAFF
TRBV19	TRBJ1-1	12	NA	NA	TGTGCCAGTAGTATAAGTCGGACTGAAGCTTTCTTT	CASSISRTEAFF
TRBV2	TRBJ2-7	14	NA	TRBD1	TGTGCCAGCCTCCGGGACAGGGCTGGGTACGAGCAGTACTTC	CASLRDRAGYEQYF
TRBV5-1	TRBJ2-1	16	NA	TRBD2	TGCGCCAGCAGCTCCCCCGTCCAGCGGGGGAACAATGAGCAGTTCTTC	CASSSPVQRGNNEQFF
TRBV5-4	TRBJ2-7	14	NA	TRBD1	TGTGCCAGCAGCCCCCCGGGACAGGGCTACGAGCAGTACTTC	CASSPPGQGYEQYF
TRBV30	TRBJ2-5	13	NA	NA	TGTGCCTGGGGCGGGGATCTCCAAGAGACCCAGTACTTC	CAWGGDLQETQYF
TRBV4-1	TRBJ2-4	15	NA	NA	TGCGCCAGCAGCCAAGTTTGGCCAGGGGAGATCATTCAGTACTTC	CASSQVWPGEIIQYF
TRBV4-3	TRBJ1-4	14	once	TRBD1	TGCGCCAGCAGCCTGGGACAGGGGACCGAAAAACTGTTTTTT	CASSLGQGTEKLFF
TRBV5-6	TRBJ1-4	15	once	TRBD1	TGTGCCAGCAGCGGACAAAGGGGGCTTGGTGAAAAACTGTTTTTT	CASSGQRGLGEKLFF
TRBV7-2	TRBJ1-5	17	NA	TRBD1	TGTGCCAGCAGCCATAGGACAGGGCGAGGAGGCAATCAGCCCCAGCATTTT	CASSHRTGRGGNQPQHF
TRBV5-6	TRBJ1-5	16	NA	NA	TGTGCCAGCAGCTTGACGGTTGCCGCTAGCAATCAGCCCCAGCATTTT	CASSLTVAASNQPQHF
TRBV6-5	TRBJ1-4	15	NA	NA	TGTGCCAGCAGCGCCCGGCGACGAGGGAATGAAAAACTGTTTTTT	CASSARRRGNEKLFF
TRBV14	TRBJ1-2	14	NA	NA	TGTGCCAGCAGCCAAGATTACACCAACTATGGCTACACCTTC	CASSQDYTNYGYTF
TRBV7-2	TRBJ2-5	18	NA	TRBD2	TGTGCCAGCAGCTTACCGGGACTAGCGGGGGGGCCGGGTGAGACCCAGTACTTC	CASSLPGLAGGPGETQYF
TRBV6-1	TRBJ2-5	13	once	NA	TGTGCCAGCAGTGACCCTAGCGTTAAGACCCAGTACTTC	CASSDPSVKTQYF
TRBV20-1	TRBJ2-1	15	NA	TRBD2	TGCAGTGCTAGTACGGGACTAGCGGGGTACAATGAGCAGTTCTTC	CSASTGLAGYNEQFF
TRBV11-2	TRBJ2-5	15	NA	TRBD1	TGTGCCAGCAGCTCCTTTCCAGGGGGACAAGAGACCCAGTACTTC	CASSSFPGGQETQYF
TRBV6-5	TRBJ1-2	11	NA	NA	TGTGCCAGCACACAGACCTATGGCTACACCTTC	CASTQTYGYTF
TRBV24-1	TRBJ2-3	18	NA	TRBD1	TGTGCCACCAGTGATTGGTATGGGTCGGGACAGGTATCAGATACGCAGTATTTT	CATSDWYGSGQVSDTQYF
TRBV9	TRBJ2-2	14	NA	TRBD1	TGTGCCAGCAGCGTCCAGGGGGCTGGCGGGGAGCTGTTTTTT	CASSVQGAGGELFF
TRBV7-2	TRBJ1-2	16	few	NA	TGTGCCAGCAGCTTAGCGAAGGCAGGGCTATACTATGGCTACACCTTC	CASSLAKAGLYYGYTF
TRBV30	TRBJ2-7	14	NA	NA	TGTGCCTGGACGGTGGGGCCGGGGGCCTACGAGCAGTACTTC	CAWTVGPGAYEQYF